This T cell receptor (beta chain) was sequenced for a study of HIV-infected children after antiretroviral therapy interruption. For the study at large: Most children had recorded EBV and CMV exposure.

The V gene lost 6 bases and the J gene lost 6 bases, with 17 bases spanning the gap. The germline V gene encodes CDR1 MDHEN and CDR2 SYDVKM. The CDR3 has 14 residues. A 3' RACE protocol on RNA, with unique molecular identifiers, produced the TCR library. TCRdb reanalysed the 3' RACE reads using MiXCR and keeps one entry per CDR3 protein. The sample carries tens of thousands of distinct CDR3 sequences, more than 6.5% recorded once. Treatment of the sample: PENTA 11 planned treatment interruption arm or continuous ART arm. The sample was CD45RA+ CD4+ T cells from PBMCs, pooled from several time points, taken from a donor given antiretroviral therapy, either interrupted or continuous. Subset specified: naive CD4+ CD45RA+ CD45RO- T cells. The gene calls are TRBV28 and TRBJ1-1, with a weak D call TRBD1 (5 bases). The origin of this receptor is a pool of human donors with HIV. CDR3 sequence reads: CASSEPRGVPEAFF. In DNA form, the CDR3 reads TGTGCCAGCAGCGAACCCCGAGGGGTCCCTGAAGCTTTCTTT.